This T cell receptor beta chain came from a study of T cell responses to AZD1222 COVID-19 vaccine. Notes on the study in general: Just six AZD1222 recipients were seropositive at baseline. Regions left unmutated in variants are reportedly the target of nearly half of spike-specific TCRs.

This clone was found once. The antigen remains unidentified. The V gene end was trimmed by 3 bases and the J gene end by 8 bases; junction bases not matched to a gene: 8. Germline values: CDR1 SGHRS, CDR2 YFSETQ. This CDR3 has 14 residues. Second-dose intervals near 4 or 12 weeks were combined. The method was immunoSEQ multiplex PCR; TCRdb's version includes in-frame clones alone and lacks a portion of them. The sample records some 130,000 clones, around 90% being singletons. The origin of this receptor is an adult who received the AZD1222 COVID-19 vaccine. The specimen was peripheral blood, collected 28 days after the second AZD1222 dose. The V call is TRBV5-1, the J call TRBJ1-2; 9 nucleotides match TRBD1. The CDR3 sequence is CASSWGDRVEGYTF. For the CDR3, the DNA is TGCGCCAGCAGCTGGGGGGACAGGGTCGAGGGCTACACCTTC. Full variable domain (missing parts from reference TRBV5-1 and TRBJ1-2): KAGVTQTPRYLIKTRGQQVTLSCSPISGHRSVSWYQQTPGQGLQFLFEYFSETQRNKGNFPGRFSGRQFSNSRSEMNVSTLELGDSALYLCASSWGDRVEGYTFGSGTRLTVV.